These 20 T cell receptor beta chains were all obtained from the same sample, sequenced in a study of blood T cell repertoires in COVID-19. Sequencing was performed with immunoSEQ multiplex PCR; in TCRdb, only in-frame clones are kept and a portion is missing. The sample includes 300,000 or so clones, about 90% seen only once; the top ten take 1%. The source material was PBMCs or T cells enriched from blood (not recorded which). Receptor source: a woman between 25 and 40 years old who had recovered from COVID-19.

This rearrangement joins TRBV7-9 to TRBJ1-1; D not certain. The CDR3 contains 13 residues. V lost 4 bases to trimming and J lost 5 bases, with 11 bases between them. CDR1 SEHNR and CDR2 FQNEAQ come from the germline V gene (reference sequence). The CDR3 protein is CASSSQIATEAFF. CDR3 coding DNA: TGTGCCAGCAGCTCCCAGATTGCTACTGAAGCTTTCTTT. Full variable domain (missing parts from reference TRBV7-9 and TRBJ1-1): DTGVSQNPRHKITKRGQNVTFRCDPISEHNRLYWYRQTLGQGPEFLTYFQNEAQLEKSRLLSDRFSAERPKGSFSTLEIQRTEQGDSAMYLCASSSQIATEAFFGQGTRLTVV.

The chain couples TRBV7-2 to TRBJ1-1; no definite D call. Per germline, CDR1 SGHTA and CDR2 FQGNSA. This CDR3 region has 13 residues. Trimming shortened V by 0 bases and J by 5 bases, and 7 bases separated the two germline ends. The CDR3 DNA reads as TGTGCCAGCAGCTTAGCCCCGGGAACTGAAGCTTTCTTT. As protein: CASSLAPGTEAFF.

The V gene is TRBV7-2, the J gene TRBJ1-3, with a possible D match to TRBD1 (5 bases). V dropped 2 bases and J dropped 3 bases, with 14 bases sitting between them. Germline V gene sequence: CDR1 SGHTA, CDR2 FQGNSA. The CDR3 spans 16 residues. The CDR3 DNA sequence: TGTGCCAGCAGCTTACGGGCCCCCGGGGGTGGAAACACCATATATTTT. Residues: CASSLRAPGGGNTIYF.

This chain joins TRBV4-1 and TRBJ1-1; tentatively, D is TRBD1 (5 bases). Trimming took 4 bases from V and 6 from J, leaving 12 bases between them. The CDR3 runs 13 residues. The V gene's germline CDR1 is MGHRA and CDR2 YSYEKL. CDR3 sequence: CASSLTGVAEAFF. In DNA, the CDR3 is TGCGCCAGCAGCCTAACAGGAGTCGCTGAAGCTTTCTTT.

This rearrangement joins TRBV9 to TRBJ2-7; maybe TRBD1 (6 bases). The germline CDR1 and CDR2 sequences are SGDLS and YYNGEE. This CDR3 contains 15 residues. V shed 3 bases and J shed 2 bases, with 15 bases lying between them. CDR3 in amino acids: CASSDSPGQPYEQYF. The CDR3 bases are TGTGCCAGCAGCGATTCCCCCGGACAGCCCTACGAGCAGTACTTC.

The chain is built from TRBV10-2 and TRBJ1-2; 10 bases fit TRBD1. The CDR3 extends over 14 amino acids. J lost 3 bases, V lost 6 bases, and 4 bases had no gene match. Germline assignment: CDR1 WSHSY and CDR2 SAAADI. In DNA, the CDR3 is TGCGCCAGCAGCCGGGACAGGGGCTACTATGGCTACACCTTC. Its protein product is CASSRDRGYYGYTF.

The V and J genes are TRBV4-3 and TRBJ2-7; TRBD2 matches at 7 bases. The CDR3 runs 14 residues. Germline assignment: CDR1 LGHNA and CDR2 YSLEER. V shed 0 bases, J shed 4 bases, and the junction held 3 bases outside the gene matches. CDR3 sequence: CASSQDGGGYEQYF. The CDR3 DNA is TGCGCCAGCAGCCAAGATGGGGGGGGATACGAGCAGTACTTC.

The V call is TRBV18, the J call TRBJ2-5; weak D call: TRBD1 (5 bases). The CDR3 covers 14 residues. The V gene's germline CDR1 is KGHSH and CDR2 LQKENI. V was pared by 4 bases and J by 3 bases, with 12 bases between. DNA for the CDR3: TGTGCCAGCTCACAGGGGCGCCGTGAAGAGACCCAGTACTTC. Its protein product is CASSQGRREETQYF.

The J gene is TRBJ1-6, the V gene TRBV18, with D uncertain. The CDR3 has 14 amino acids. The V gene lost 3 bases and the J gene lost 6 bases, with 9 bases spanning the gap. Germline CDR1 reads KGHSH; CDR2 reads LQKENI. For the CDR3, the DNA is TGTGCCAGCTCACCTCTACAGACTAATTCACCCCTCCACTTT. As protein: CASSPLQTNSPLHF.

The chain couples TRBV6-1 to TRBJ1-6; the D is unclear. Between the trimmed V and J ends, which lost 2 bases and 8 bases, there was a span of 13 bases. This CDR3 spans 15 amino acids. Germline lookup yields CDR1 MNHNS and CDR2 SASEGT. The CDR3 DNA sequence: TGTGCCAGCAGTGAAATGTTACAGACCTATTCACCCCTCCACTTT. This codes for CASSEMLQTYSPLHF.

This chain connects TRBV6-2 or TRBV6-3 to TRBJ1-1; D may be TRBD1 (6 bases). Trimming took off 2 bases at V and 1 base at J, with 14 bases between the two ends. The CDR3 length is 16 residues. Germline lookup yields CDR1 MNHEY and CDR2 SVGEGT. The CDR3 is CASSYPTPDRNTEAFF. As DNA, the CDR3 is TGTGCCAGCAGTTACCCCACCCCGGACAGGAACACTGAAGCTTTCTTT.

V and J are TRBV30 and TRBJ1-3; D is uncertain. Germline V gives CDR1 GTSNPN, CDR2 SVGIG (reference sequence). The CDR3 runs 15 residues. Between the trimmed V and J ends, which lost 0 bases and 0 bases, there was a span of 9 bases. DNA for the CDR3: TGTGCCTGGAGTGTAAGTCTGAGCTCTGGAAACACCATATATTTT. It is translated as CAWSVSLSSGNTIYF.

CDR3 DNA: TGCAGTGCTAGACAAACCTACGAGCAGTACTTC. Its protein is CSARQTYEQYF. The gene calls are TRBV20-1 and TRBJ2-7; unclear D gene. V was shortened by 2 bases and J by 2 bases, with 4 bases between the two germline ends. Germline CDR1 and CDR2: DFQATT and SNEGSKA (reference sequence). The CDR3 extends over 11 amino acids.

Here the CDR3 DNA reads TGTGCCAGCAGTTACATGCCAGGGGGGTACAATGAGCAGTTCTTC. This gives the protein CASSYMPGGYNEQFF. The rearrangement uses TRBV6-2 or TRBV6-3 and TRBJ2-1; weak D call: TRBD1 (7 bases). The CDR3 contains 15 residues. CDR1 and CDR2 from the germline V gene are MNHEY and SVGEGT. V shed 2 bases and J shed 4 bases, with 12 bases lying between them.

The chain uses TRBV27 and TRBJ2-3, with 9 bases aligning to TRBD2. CDR1 is MNHEY, CDR2 SMNVEV, per germline (reference sequence). Trimming at V came to 1 base and at J to 3 bases, leaving 5 bases not matched to a gene. The CDR3 is 16 residues long. CDR3 sequence (DNA): TGTGCCAGCAGTTTATTGCGGGGGGGCGGTACAGATACGCAGTATTTT. This codes for CASSLLRGGGTDTQYF.

The V gene is TRBV3-1 (or the pseudogene TRBV3-2), the J gene TRBJ1-2; tentative D call: TRBD1 (5 bases). Germline assignment: CDR1 LGHDT and CDR2 YNNKEL (reference sequence). This CDR3 contains 16 residues. Trimming cost V 1 base and J 3 bases, with 15 bases left between them. The CDR3 sequence is CASSQVRQGLDYGYTF. The CDR3 nucleotides read TGTGCCAGCAGCCAAGTAAGGCAGGGTCTGGACTATGGCTACACCTTC.

The genes are TRBV27 and TRBJ2-7; 10 bases are a match to TRBD2. The germline CDR1 and CDR2 sequences are MNHEY and SMNVEV (reference sequence). CDR3 length: 15 residues. V was pared by 2 bases and J by 6 bases, with 7 bases of the junction left unmatched. The CDR3: CASSLTQRGGIEQYF. CDR3 sequence (DNA): TGTGCCAGCAGTTTAACTCAGCGGGGGGGCATCGAGCAGTACTTC.

The V gene is TRBV15, the J gene TRBJ1-2; possibly TRBD1 for D (6 bases). The V end lost 9 bases, the J end lost 6 bases, and 11 bases lay between the germline ends. CDR3 length: 11 amino acids. Germline lookup yields CDR1 LNHNV and CDR2 YYDKDF (reference sequence). Here the CDR3 reads CATGRGHGYTF. The CDR3 DNA reads TGTGCCACTGGCAGGGGCCATGGCTACACCTTC.

There are a few counts of this clone. The V call is TRBV19, the J call TRBJ2-3, with D perhaps matching TRBD1 (6 bases). Germline loops: CDR1 LNHDA, CDR2 SQIVND (reference sequence). Trimming stripped 4 bases from V and 6 bases from J, with 11 bases between. CDR3 length: 13 amino acids. CDR3 DNA: TGTGCCAGTAGTAAGGGGGAACCCGATACGCAGTATTTT. Translation gives CASSKGEPDTQYF.

Remarks on this clone: This sample includes further DNA sequences coding for the same CDR3. The chain recombines TRBV30 with TRBJ1-1; D remains ambiguous. The CDR3 contains 13 residues. V shed 1 base and J shed 3 bases, with 9 bases lying between them. The V gene's germline CDR1 is GTSNPN and CDR2 SVGIG (reference sequence). CDR3 DNA sequence: TGTGCCTGGAGTGACAGAGCGGACACTGAAGCTTTCTTT. Translated, it gives CAWSDRADTEAFF.